One sample yielded the 8 T cell receptor beta chains listed below, sequenced in a study of blood T cell repertoires in COVID-19. The data were produced by immunoSEQ multiplex PCR, yet TCRdb's version contains in-frame clones alone and is incomplete. The sample shows some 270,000 clones, 86% of them seen only once. The specimen was peripheral blood. The receptors were sampled from a man aged 40-55 years with active or convalescent COVID-19.

The chain employs TRBV28 and TRBJ2-7, with D uncertain. CDR3 length: 14 residues. CDR1 and CDR2 (germline): MDHEN, SYDVKM. The germline V and J ends were trimmed by 6 bases and 0 bases, with 12 bases remaining between them. CDR3 nucleotides: TGTGCCAGCAGGGGTACAGTCCACTCCTACGAGCAGTACTTC. This gives the protein CASRGTVHSYEQYF.

V and J are TRBV2 and TRBJ1-1; D gene unclear. CDR1 and CDR2 from the germline V gene are SNHLY and FYNNEI. The V end was cut by 5 bases, the J end by 3 bases, with 7 bases between. There are 12 residues in the CDR3. CDR3 coding DNA: TGTGCCAGCAGTCCCACTCACACTGAAGCTTTCTTT. Its protein is CASSPTHTEAFF. The full variable domain, rest sourced from reference TRBV2 and TRBJ1-1, is EPEVTQTPSHQVTQMGQEVILRCVPISNHLYFYWYRQILGQKVEFLVSFYNNEISEKSEIFDDQFSVERPDGSNFTLKIRSTKLEDSAMYFCASSPTHTEAFFGQGTRLTVV.

This rearrangement joins TRBV10-3 to TRBJ2-1; 9 nucleotides align to TRBD2. After removal of 5 bases from V and 6 bases from J, the junction contained 5 bases not matched to a gene. CDR3 length: 14 amino acids. The germline V gene encodes CDR1 ENHRY and CDR2 SYGVKD. CDR3 loop: CAISTTSGANEQFF. The CDR3 DNA sequence: TGTGCCATCAGTACGACTAGCGGCGCCAATGAGCAGTTCTTC.

The J gene is TRBJ1-2, the V gene TRBV29-1; D may be TRBD1 (6 bases). This CDR3 is 13 amino acids long. V gave up 4 bases and J gave up 7 bases, with 16 bases separating them. CDR1 is SQVTM, CDR2 ANQGSEA, per germline. The CDR3 DNA is TGCAGCGTTGGAAGCCGGGACAAGGGTGGCTACACCTTC. It encodes CSVGSRDKGGYTF.

V gene TRBV24-1 combines with J gene TRBJ2-3; 10 bases agree with TRBD1. The CDR3 is 18 amino acids. Trimming took 4 bases from V and 2 from J; bases not matched to a gene: 11. CDR1 is KGHDR and CDR2 is SFDVKD in the germline V gene. CDR3 amino acids: CATSDPRQGAPVTDTQYF. In DNA, the CDR3 is TGTGCCACCAGTGACCCTAGACAGGGGGCTCCTGTCACAGATACGCAGTATTTT.

The rearrangement links TRBV6-6 to TRBJ1-2, with D hard to call. V shed 2 bases and J shed 7 bases, with 14 bases lying between them. This CDR3 comprises 14 residues. Per germline, CDR1 MNHNY and CDR2 SVGAGI (reference sequence). Here the CDR3 reads CASSYAAGGVGYTF. CDR3 nucleotide sequence: TGTGCCAGCAGTTACGCGGCAGGAGGTGTTGGCTACACCTTC.

V gene TRBV27 combines with J gene TRBJ2-1; tentative D call: TRBD2 (6 bases). CDR3 length: 16 amino acids. Germline loops: CDR1 MNHEY, CDR2 SMNVEV (reference sequence). Deletions cut 4 bases from V and 7 bases from J, with 20 bases between. The CDR3: CASSWTSGPNENEQFF. The DNA for the CDR3 is TGTGCCAGCAGTTGGACCAGCGGGCCCAACGAGAATGAGCAGTTCTTC.

The chain carries TRBV5-1 and TRBJ1-2; 8 bases are a match to TRBD1. Germline V gene data show CDR1 as SGHRS and CDR2 as YFSETQ. This CDR3 is built from 16 residues. With 1 base clipped from V and 7 bases from J, the junction kept 12 bases outside the gene matches. The CDR3 region has the DNA TGCGCCAGCAGCTTGACCCCTGGACAGGGTCTTCGTGGCTACACCTTC. Translated, it gives CASSLTPGQGLRGYTF.